The T cell receptor (beta chain) under discussion was sequenced for a study of response to subunit inactivated influenza vaccine. Study results and limitations: The authors suggested that few new T cells are recruited per seasonal influenza vaccination.

CDR1 KGHSH and CDR2 LQKENI come from the germline V gene. The CDR3 covers 15 residues. Germline trimming cut 3 bases from V and 6 bases from J; bases unmatched to any gene: 7. Notes on this clonotype: What it binds is not known.

MiXCR, applied by TCRdb to the RT-PCR reads, yields one record per CDR3 protein. The sample holds hundreds of thousands of distinct CDR3 sequences, 14% seen once. Sequenced material: PBMCs from blood, taken roughly 15 days before vaccination. The source of this sequence is a man aged 50 to 59 who received an inactivated influenza vaccine. The chain is built from TRBV18 and TRBJ2-1, with 8 bases aligning to TRBD2. The CDR3 is CASSPIAGYGNEQFF. The CDR3 region has the DNA TGTGCCAGCTCACCCATAGCGGGGTACGGCAATGAGCAGTTCTTC.